Listed below are T cell receptor beta chains from one sample, sequenced in a study of patients and donors after allogeneic stem cell transplantation. Via MiXCR, TCRdb re-called the RT-PCR reads, giving one row per CDR3 protein. The data contain approximately 150,000 distinct CDR3 sequences, more than 20% of them singletons. Sequencing was performed on blood, either unsorted or a sorted T cell fraction (not recorded which). The source of these receptors is a human donor who was either an allogeneic HSCT recipient or a stem cell or donor lymphocyte infusion donor (not recorded which). It is not recorded whose cells these are; they may come from a transplant donor. Both conserved end residues are part of each CDR3. A D gene is named only where the DNA matches it firmly. Size is stated for part of the rows, as once, few or many counts, or as a class when the clone is expanded.

cdr3_length,j_call,clone_size,v_call,d_call,cdr3_nt,cdr3_aa
16,TRBJ1-4,.,TRBV7-9,TRBD1,TGTGCCAGCAGCCCCCCTCGACAGGGTGACGGTGAAAAACTGTTTTTT,CASSPPRQGDGEKLFF
14,TRBJ1-2,many,TRBV12-3/TRBV12-4,TRBD1,TGTGCCAGCAGCTACGGGGGACAGGGATATGGCTACACCTTC,CASSYGGQGYGYTF
12,TRBJ1-2,few,TRBV7-2,TRBD1,TGTGCCAGCAGCTCGGGACAGATGCGCTACACCTTC,CASSSGQMRYTF
17,TRBJ2-2,.,TRBV4-2,TRBD2,TGTGCCAGCAGCCAAGTTCTAGCGGGAGACAACACCGGGGAGCTGTTTTTT,CASSQVLAGDNTGELFF
12,TRBJ1-5,few,TRBV7-8,TRBD1,TGTGCCAGCAGCTTAGCTTTACAGGGGAGGCATTTT,CASSLALQGRHF
13,TRBJ2-7,.,TRBV18,.,TGTGCCAGCTCACCAGTCAGTCTCTACGAGCAGTACTTC,CASSPVSLYEQYF
16,TRBJ2-7,.,TRBV9,TRBD1,TGTGCCAGCAGCCCCTCCGGACAGGGGGCCATTTACGAGCAGTACTTC,CASSPSGQGAIYEQYF
12,TRBJ1-1,few,TRBV10-2,.,TGCGCCAGCAGTACCGTGAACACTGAAGCTTTCTTT,CASSTVNTEAFF
18,TRBJ1-4,.,TRBV6-2/TRBV6-3,TRBD1,TGTGCCAGCAGTTACCCCCTGAAGCCGGACAGGAAAAATGAAAAACTGTTTTTT,CASSYPLKPDRKNEKLFF
15,TRBJ2-7,.,TRBV6-6,.,TGTGCCAGCAGTTTGATATCCGGGCCCTCCTACGAGCAGTACTTC,CASSLISGPSYEQYF
15,TRBJ2-5,.,TRBV4-3,.,TGCGCCAGCAGCCAATCTTTACACGCACGAGAGACCCAGTACTTC,CASSQSLHARETQYF
14,TRBJ2-4,once,TRBV7-2,TRBD1,TGTGCCAGCAGCTTAGGGGACAGCAAAAACATTCAGTACTTC,CASSLGDSKNIQYF
13,TRBJ1-1,.,TRBV25-1,.,TGTGCCAGCAGGGGAGGGGGATCTTGGGAAGCTTTCTTT,CASRGGGSWEAFF
15,TRBJ1-2,few,TRBV5-1,.,TGCGCCAGCAGCGTTACAGGAGGGGGTTTCTATGGCTACACCTTC,CASSVTGGGFYGYTF
15,TRBJ2-2,.,TRBV29-1,.,TGCAGCGCATACAAATTCGACGGAAACACCGGGGAGCTGTTTTTT,CSAYKFDGNTGELFF
11,TRBJ2-1,once,TRBV29-1,.,TGCAGCGTTGACGACGGGGCTGAGCAGTTCTTC,CSVDDGAEQFF
15,TRBJ2-7,few,TRBV5-1,TRBD2,TGCGCCAGCAGCTTGTTTGAAACTAGCGGCTACGAGCAGTACTTC,CASSLFETSGYEQYF
15,TRBJ1-1,few,TRBV28,TRBD1,TGTGCCAGCAGTCTACCGGGACAGAAGAACACTGAAGCTTTCTTT,CASSLPGQKNTEAFF
15,TRBJ1-1,.,TRBV20-1,.,TGCAGTGCCCCTTATAATGGGGGACGGAACACTGAAGCTTTCTTT,CSAPYNGGRNTEAFF
14,TRBJ1-2,.,TRBV6-1,.,TGTGCCAGCAGTGAATGGTCAGGGGTGGCGGGCTACACCTTC,CASSEWSGVAGYTF
14,TRBJ2-5,.,TRBV5-1,.,TGTGCCAGCAGCCTGGGGACCGACCAAGAGACCCAGTACTTC,CASSLGTDQETQYF
16,TRBJ2-1,many,TRBV24-1,TRBD2,TGTGCCACCAGTGATTTGGTAGCGGGAACGGGCAATGAGCAGTTCTTC,CATSDLVAGTGNEQFF
14,TRBJ1-3,.,TRBV20-1,TRBD1,TGCAGTGCTACCGGACAGGGAGCTGGAAACACCATATATTTT,CSATGQGAGNTIYF
14,TRBJ2-2,.,TRBV2,.,TGTGCCAGCAGTGTAGACGGGAACACCGGGGAGCTGTTTTTT,CASSVDGNTGELFF
15,TRBJ2-7,few,TRBV20-1,.,TGCAGTGCTAGAGATTATCAGGGGCCCACCTACGAGCAGTACTTC,CSARDYQGPTYEQYF
13,TRBJ2-7,.,TRBV2,.,TGTGCCAGCAGAGATCAGGGGTCCTACGAGCAGTACTTC,CASRDQGSYEQYF
13,TRBJ2-5,few,TRBV29-1,TRBD2,TGCAGCGCCCGGCCCCGGGGGGGGGAGACCCAGTACTTC,CSARPRGGETQYF
19,TRBJ1-2,few,TRBV12-3/TRBV12-4,.,TGTGCCAGCAGTCCCCAACGGTGGACCTTTTCCGGTGGAATCTATGGCTACACCTTC,CASSPQRWTFSGGIYGYTF
14,TRBJ1-3,.,TRBV5-1,.,TGCGCCAGCAGCTTGGTTGGGTCTGGAAACACCATATATTTT,CASSLVGSGNTIYF
12,TRBJ2-3,few,TRBV7-8,.,TGTGTAGCCGGGACTGGACTAGATACGCAGTATTTT,CVAGTGLDTQYF
13,TRBJ2-1,few,TRBV10-3,.,TGTGCCATAAGATCCCCTTTGGACAATGAGCAGTTCTTC,CAIRSPLDNEQFF
15,TRBJ2-7,few,TRBV12-3/TRBV12-4,TRBD2,TGTGCCAGCAGTTTAAGGGGTAGCGGGGGCTACGAGCAGTACTTC,CASSLRGSGGYEQYF
12,TRBJ2-3,.,TRBV10-3,.,TGTGCCATCAGTGAAAGGTGGGATACGCAGTATTTT,CAISERWDTQYF
15,TRBJ2-3,.,TRBV7-6,TRBD2,TGTGCCAGCAGCTCTGAAGCGGGAAGGACAGATACGCAGTATTTT,CASSSEAGRTDTQYF
17,TRBJ2-3,few,TRBV7-2,TRBD1,TGTGCCAGCACAAACCCTAACAGGGGGCGCGGCACAGATACGCAGTATTTT,CASTNPNRGRGTDTQYF
14,TRBJ2-1,.,TRBV11-2,TRBD2,TGTGCCAGCAGAAAATTAGCGGGAGAGAGTGAGCAGTTCTTC,CASRKLAGESEQFF
14,TRBJ2-3,.,TRBV12-3/TRBV12-4,TRBD1,TGTGCCAGCAGTTTTAGGACAGGGGCAGATACGCAGTATTTT,CASSFRTGADTQYF
15,TRBJ1-4,few,TRBV12-3/TRBV12-4,TRBD1,TGTGCCAGCACTCACCTGGACAGGGGTAATGAAAAACTGTTTTTT,CASTHLDRGNEKLFF
15,TRBJ1-1,few,TRBV7-3,.,TGTGCCAGCAGCAGATTGGGGCTGGGGAACACTGAAGCTTTCTTT,CASSRLGLGNTEAFF
15,TRBJ1-2,few,TRBV4-2,TRBD1,TGTGCCAGCAGGCTAAACAGGGGCGGGATAGGGGGCTACACCTTC,CASRLNRGGIGGYTF
14,TRBJ2-3,few,TRBV30,.,TGTGCCTGGAGCCCTCAGAATCCATTAGATACGCAGTATTTT,CAWSPQNPLDTQYF
17,TRBJ2-3,.,TRBV10-3,TRBD2,TGTGCCGCAGATACCGGGACTAGCGGTACTAGCACAGATACGCAGTATTTT,CAADTGTSGTSTDTQYF
12,TRBJ2-7,.,TRBV10-3,.,TGTGCCATCAGTGACTTGGTTGGGTCCTTGTACTTC,CAISDLVGSLYF
14,TRBJ1-3,few,TRBV19,.,TGTGCCAGTAGCCGACGGATCTCTGGAAACACCATATATTTT,CASSRRISGNTIYF
15,TRBJ1-3,.,TRBV9,TRBD1,TGTGCCAGCAGCGGACAGGGGTCAGCAGGAAACACCATATATTTT,CASSGQGSAGNTIYF
15,TRBJ2-1,.,TRBV7-2,.,TGTGCCAGCAGCGTATATGGACAGAAGGTCAATGAGCAGTTCTTC,CASSVYGQKVNEQFF
13,TRBJ2-1,.,TRBV19,.,TGTGCCAGTAGTTCACCCCAGGCCAATGAGCAGTTCTTC,CASSSPQANEQFF
15,TRBJ1-1,.,TRBV21-1,.,TGTGCCAGCAGCAAATGCCGACAGATGAACACTGAAGCTTTCTTT,CASSKCRQMNTEAFF
13,TRBJ1-1,many,TRBV29-1,.,TGCAGCGTCACACAGCCGATGAACACTGAAGCTTTCTTT,CSVTQPMNTEAFF
15,TRBJ1-6,.,TRBV2,.,TGTGCCAGCAGTGACGGGATCTCCTATAATTCACCCCTCCACTTT,CASSDGISYNSPLHF